These T cell receptor beta chains were read from a single sample in a study of blood T cells in healthy people across ages. MiXCR was run by TCRdb on the 5' RACE reads, yielding one entry per CDR3 protein. The sample holds approximately 1,700,000 distinct CDR3 sequences; roughly two fifths are singletons and the top ten take 23%. The source material was blood. The source of these receptors is a human donor in good health. Each CDR3 is given with its conserved first and last residue. The order of the fields is clone size, V gene, J gene, D gene, CDR3 protein, CDR3 DNA. D genes are given only for firm matches. Clone size appears in some rows only: once, few, many, or a class for an expanded clone.

>few|TRBV6-2/TRBV6-3|TRBJ2-1|NA
CASRHRDGTNNEQFF
TGTGCCAGCAGACACAGGGACGGAACGAACAATGAGCAGTTCTTC
>NA|TRBV20-1|TRBJ2-3|NA
CSASRAASTDTQYF
TGCAGTGCTAGCAGAGCGGCTAGCACAGATACGCAGTATTTT
>NA|TRBV6-5|TRBJ1-2|TRBD1
CASSYRGQGLIGYTF
TGTGCCAGCAGTTATAGGGGACAGGGGCTTATAGGCTACACCTTC
>NA|TRBV5-1|TRBJ2-7|NA
CASSWRLRGFEQYF
TGCGCCAGCAGCTGGAGACTCAGGGGATTCGAGCAGTACTTC
>NA|TRBV11-2|TRBJ2-1|TRBD2
CASSLIGLGTNNEQFF
TGTGCCAGCAGCCTGATCGGTTTAGGGACTAACAATGAGCAGTTCTTC
>few|TRBV27|TRBJ1-2|TRBD1
CASSFREGARNGYTF
TGTGCCAGCAGTTTTCGGGAGGGGGCACGGAATGGCTACACCTTC
>few|TRBV20-1|TRBJ2-7|NA
CSARSFQDDPYEQYF
TGCAGTGCTAGGTCGTTCCAGGATGACCCCTACGAGCAGTACTTC
>few|TRBV12-3/TRBV12-4|TRBJ2-5|TRBD1
CASSFIPGQQKTQYF
TGTGCCAGCAGTTTCATCCCGGGACAGCAAAAGACCCAGTACTTC
>few|TRBV5-6|TRBJ1-6|NA
CASSSKVNSPLHF
TGTGCCAGCTCCTCGAAAGTAAATTCACCCCTCCACTTT
>NA|TRBV4-3|TRBJ1-2|NA
CASSQTTGGFGGYTF
TGCGCCAGCAGCCAGACGACAGGCGGTTTCGGTGGCTACACCTTC
>NA|TRBV4-3|TRBJ2-1|NA
CASSQRGVRGEQFF
TGCGCCAGCAGCCAACGAGGGGTTCGTGGTGAGCAGTTCTTC
>NA|TRBV20-1|TRBJ2-1|TRBD2
CSALSGGEGDEQFF
TGCAGTGCTTTAAGCGGGGGGGAAGGGGATGAGCAGTTCTTC